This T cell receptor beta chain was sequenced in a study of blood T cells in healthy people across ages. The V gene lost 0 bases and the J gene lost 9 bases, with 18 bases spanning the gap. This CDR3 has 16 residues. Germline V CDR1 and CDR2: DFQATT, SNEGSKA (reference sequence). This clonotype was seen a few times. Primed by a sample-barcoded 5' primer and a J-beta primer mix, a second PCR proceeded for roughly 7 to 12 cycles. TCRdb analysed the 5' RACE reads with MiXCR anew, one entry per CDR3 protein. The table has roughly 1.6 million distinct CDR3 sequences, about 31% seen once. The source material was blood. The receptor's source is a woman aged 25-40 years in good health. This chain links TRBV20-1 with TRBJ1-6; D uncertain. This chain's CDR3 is CSARDGRRSSSSPLHF. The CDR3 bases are TGCAGTGCTAGAGATGGGAGACGGAGTTCAAGTTCACCCCTCCACTTT.